These 20 T cell receptor beta chains share one sample of origin, sequenced in a study of T cells in localized non-small cell lung cancer. This table comes from immunoSEQ multiplex PCR, and its TCRdb copy is limited to in-frame clones, with some not included. Counted here are approximately 50,000 clones, roughly 86% occurring once; the ten biggest clones make up roughly 2.5%. Specimen: PBMCs, collected before any cancer treatment. The receptors stem from a man aged 35-75 years with stage II lung adenocarcinoma.

The CDR3 DNA reads TGTGCCAGCAGCCCCCAGGCCTCAACTAATGAAAAACTGTTTTTT. Its protein product is CASSPQASTNEKLFF. The chain couples TRBV5-5 to TRBJ1-4; D is unresolved. The CDR3 contains 15 residues. Germline V gene lookup returns CDR1 SGHKS and CDR2 YYEKEE (reference sequence). Trimming took 4 bases from V and 0 from J, leaving 10 bases between them.

V gene TRBV4-1 combines with J gene TRBJ2-1; D is possibly TRBD1 or TRBD2 (5 bases each). There are 15 residues in the CDR3. Trimming pared 4 bases from V and 6 bases from J, leaving 16 bases between. Germline V CDR1 and CDR2: MGHRA, YSYEKL. The CDR3 loop reads CASSLAYPGPNEQFF. DNA of the CDR3: TGCGCCAGCAGCCTAGCCTACCCGGGGCCCAATGAGCAGTTCTTC.

This clone occurred once. J is TRBJ2-5 and V is TRBV10-3, with a possible D match to TRBD2 (5 bases). Germline CDR1 is ENHRY and CDR2 is SYGVKD. The CDR3 is 13 residues long. With 4 bases removed from V and 3 bases from J, the gap between germline ends came to 9 bases. CDR3 sequence (DNA): TGTGCCATCAGTGGGCAGAGGGAAGAGACCCAGTACTTC. Translating gives CAISGQREETQYF.

The chain couples TRBV6-4 to TRBJ2-7; 9 nucleotides agree with TRBD1. V was clipped by 6 bases and J by 5 bases; unmatched bases: 5. The CDR3 totals 13 residues. CDR1 MRHNA and CDR2 SNTAGT come from the germline V gene. The CDR3 spells CASSRDREDEQYF. The DNA of the CDR3 is TGTGCCAGCAGCCGGGACAGGGAGGACGAGCAGTACTTC.

The V and J genes are TRBV2 and TRBJ1-6; D perhaps matches TRBD1 (5 bases). This CDR3 is 13 amino acids long. CDR1 is SNHLY and CDR2 is FYNNEI in the germline V gene. Trimming left V 8 bases short and J 6 bases short, with 11 bases between. The CDR3 DNA reads TGTGCCAGCTTTGGGACCTCTAATTCACCCCTCCACTTT. This gives the protein CASFGTSNSPLHF.

J is TRBJ2-6 and V is TRBV5-5; possibly TRBD1 for D (7 bases). Looked up from germline, CDR1 is SGHKS and CDR2 is YYEKEE (reference sequence). With 0 bases removed from V and 1 base from J, the gap between germline ends came to 14 bases. The CDR3 runs to 18 residues. The CDR3 DNA follows: TGTGCCAGCAGCTTGGTGGGCAGGGGGGAGTCTGGGGCCAACGTCCTGACTTTC. Protein: CASSLVGRGESGANVLTF.

The chain has TRBV19 and TRBJ2-2; TRBD1 aligns across 8 bases. This CDR3 is built from 15 residues. The germline CDR1 and CDR2 sequences are LNHDA and SQIVND (reference sequence). V lost 7 bases to trimming and J lost 5 bases; unmatched junction nucleotides: 9. The CDR3, as DNA: TGTGCCAGTACCCAGGGGGCGAGGGAGACCGGGGAGCTGTTTTTT. Translating it yields CASTQGARETGELFF.

The chain is built from TRBV4-2 and TRBJ1-2; D is unresolved. V lost 1 base and J lost 6, with 9 bases in between. The germline V gene encodes CDR1 LGHNA and CDR2 YNFKEQ. The CDR3 covers 13 residues. CDR3 DNA sequence: TGTGCCAGCAGCCAAGGGCCCGGAGATGGCTACACCTTC. Residues: CASSQGPGDGYTF.

V gene TRBV6-5 combines with J gene TRBJ2-3; 7 bases map to TRBD1. The germline V gene encodes CDR1 MNHEY and CDR2 SVGAGI. The CDR3 length is 14 residues. J was trimmed by 4 bases and V by 5 bases; bases with no gene match: 6. As DNA, the CDR3 is TGTGCCAGCAGTCTCGGACAGGAGGCAGATACGCAGTATTTT. Translation: CASSLGQEADTQYF.

This sequence joins TRBV7-9 and TRBJ1-1; TRBD1 aligns across 9 bases. Germline V CDR1 and CDR2: SEHNR, FQNEAQ (reference sequence). This CDR3 region has 18 residues. The J segment lost 1 base and the V segment lost 0 bases, leaving 9 bases of the junction unmatched. The CDR3 region has the DNA TGTGCCAGCAGCTTAGCGCAGGACAGGGGTTGGAAGAACACTGAAGCTTTCTTT. As protein: CASSLAQDRGWKNTEAFF.

The gene calls are TRBV5-1 and TRBJ1-2; perhaps TRBD1 as D (5 bases). V was cut by 0 bases and J by 6 bases, with 6 bases left in between. Germline CDR1 and CDR2: SGHRS and YFSETQ. The CDR3 covers 12 residues. CDR3 protein: CASSLVGDGYTF. The CDR3 bases are TGCGCCAGCAGCTTGGTAGGGGATGGCTACACCTTC.

The chain couples TRBV2 to TRBJ1-5; 9 positions agree with TRBD1. CDR3 length: 16 amino acids. V was pared by 0 bases and J by 4 bases, with 4 bases of the junction left unmatched. Germline-derived CDR1 and CDR2 are SNHLY and FYNNEI. This CDR3 reads CASSEARTGVNQPQHF. The CDR3 nucleotides are TGTGCCAGCAGTGAAGCAAGGACAGGGGTAAATCAGCCCCAGCATTTT.

The V gene is TRBV19, the J gene TRBJ2-3; 9 bases align to TRBD1. CDR3 length equals 15 residues. Germline V gene data show CDR1 as LNHDA and CDR2 as SQIVND (reference sequence). Trimming cost V 10 bases and J 3 bases; bases outside gene matches: 11. This chain's CDR3 is CATIPGQGSTDTQYF. In DNA form, the CDR3 reads TGTGCCACTATACCGGGACAGGGCTCGACAGATACGCAGTATTTT.

The chain uses TRBV6-1 and TRBJ1-1, with TRBD1 identical over 7 bases. The CDR3 totals 14 residues. Trimming at V came to 3 bases and at J to 3 bases, leaving 4 bases not matched to a gene. CDR1 and CDR2 from the germline V gene are MNHNS and SASEGT. CDR3 sequence (DNA): TGTGCCAGCAGTGAGGGACAGAGGGACACTGAAGCTTTCTTT. Encoded protein: CASSEGQRDTEAFF.

For the CDR3, the DNA is TGTGCCAGCAGCTTTCACGGGAGGGGAGGGAATGAGCAGTTCTTC. Translated: CASSFHGRGGNEQFF. The chain couples TRBV7-2 to TRBJ2-1, with 8 bases aligning to TRBD2. The germline gives CDR1 SGHTA, CDR2 FQGNSA. The trim removed 3 bases at V and 7 bases at J, leaving 8 bases unmatched. The CDR3 runs 15 residues.

This clone was observed a handful of times. V usage is TRBV6-5 and J usage is TRBJ1-1; 9 nucleotides align to TRBD1. V lost 0 bases to trimming and J lost 7 bases; unmatched junction nucleotides: 6. The CDR3 consists of 15 residues. CDR1 is MNHEY and CDR2 is SVGAGI in the germline V gene. CDR3 sequence reads: CASSYSELGQGEAFF. The CDR3 DNA follows: TGTGCCAGCAGTTACTCAGAACTGGGACAGGGTGAAGCTTTCTTT.

This chain connects TRBV19 to TRBJ2-6, with 7 bases matching TRBD1. With V trimmed by 8 bases and J by 2 bases, 9 bases remained unmatched. This CDR3 contains 16 residues. Germline V gene sequence: CDR1 LNHDA, CDR2 SQIVND (reference sequence). The CDR3 here is CASSWRGGAGANVLTF. CDR3 in DNA: TGTGCCAGTTCCTGGCGAGGGGGCGCTGGGGCCAACGTCCTGACTTTC. Filled out from reference TRBV19 and TRBJ2-6, the complete variable domain reads DGGITQSPKYLFRKEGQNVTLSCEQNLNHDAMYWYRQDPGQGLRLIYYSQIVNDFQKGDIAEGYSVSREKKESFPLTVTSAQKNPTAFYLCASSWRGGAGANVLTFGAGSRLTVL.

The genes are TRBV5-6 and TRBJ1-1; D may be TRBD1 (6 bases). The germline V gene has CDR1 SGHDT and CDR2 YYEEEE. CDR3 length: 13 amino acids. Trimming took off 1 base at V and 7 bases at J, with 11 bases between the two ends. CDR3 nucleotide sequence: TGTGCCAGCAGCTTGAGGCAGGGGAATGAAGCTTTCTTT. It is translated as CASSLRQGNEAFF. The full variable domain, with the rest looked up from reference TRBV5-6 and TRBJ1-1, is DAGVTQSPTHLIKTRGQQVTLRCSPKSGHDTVSWYQQALGQGPQFIFQYYEEEERQRGNFPDRFSGHQFPNYSSELNVNALLLGDSALYLCASSLRQGNEAFFGQGTRLTVV.

The V and J genes are TRBV7-3 and TRBJ2-6; perhaps TRBD2 as D (6 bases). Trimming stripped 2 bases from V and 4 bases from J, with 15 bases between. Germline-derived CDR1 and CDR2 are SGHTA and FQGTGA. CDR3 size: 17 residues. The CDR3 region has the DNA TGTGCCAGCAGCTTAGACAGTGGAGGGGTAGGGGCCAACGTCCTGACTTTC. Amino acids: CASSLDSGGVGANVLTF. The variable domain in full, with the rest retrieved from reference TRBV7-3 and TRBJ2-6, is GAGVSQTPSNKVTEKGKYVELRCDPISGHTALYWYRQSLGQGPEFLIYFQGTGAADDSGLPNDRFFAVRPEGSVSTLKIQRTERGDSAVYLCASSLDSGGVGANVLTFGAGSRLTVL.

The V and J genes are TRBV9 and TRBJ1-5; D not resolved. This CDR3 has 15 residues. V shed 0 bases and J shed 6 bases, with 13 bases lying between them. Germline V CDR1 and CDR2: SGDLS, YYNGEE. As DNA, the CDR3 is TGTGCCAGCAGCGTAGACGGGAGGAGGAGTCAGCCCCAGCATTTT. It encodes CASSVDGRRSQPQHF.